Included here is one T cell receptor (beta chain) sequence, with context. This sample is part of a study of blood T cell repertoires in COVID-19. TCRdb keeps only in-frame clones here, not all; method: immunoSEQ multiplex PCR. Here the sample spans around 260,000 clones, about 88% being singletons. The V gene's germline CDR1 is WNHNN and CDR2 SYGVQD (reference sequence). V lost 0 bases to trimming and J lost 5 bases, with 5 bases between them. The CDR3 consists of 13 residues. This clonotype was obtained from a young man with active or convalescent COVID-19. Sequencing was performed on peripheral blood. V gene TRBV10-1 combines with J gene TRBJ1-5; no clear D gene. The CDR3: CASSESGDQPQHF. The CDR3 region has the DNA TGCGCCAGCAGTGAGTCGGGAGATCAGCCCCAGCATTTT.